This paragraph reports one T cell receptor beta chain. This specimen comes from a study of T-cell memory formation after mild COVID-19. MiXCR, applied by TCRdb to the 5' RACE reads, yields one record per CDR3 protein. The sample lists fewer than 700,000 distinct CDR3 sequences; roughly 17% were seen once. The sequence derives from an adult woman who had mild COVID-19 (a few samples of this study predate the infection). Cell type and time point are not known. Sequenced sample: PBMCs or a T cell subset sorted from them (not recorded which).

The CDR3 loop is CASSPTLYGPGELFF. CDR3 DNA: TGTGCCAGCAGTCCTACGTTGTATGGTCCCGGGGAGCTGTTTTTT. The chain is built from TRBV12-3 or TRBV12-4 and TRBJ2-2; D unclear. The length of the CDR3 is 15 residues. V was pared by 5 bases and J by 6 bases, with 16 bases between.